This T cell receptor (beta chain) was observed in a study of human T cells and chemical hapten exposure. Study-wide context: For sensitization, 2% DPC was applied to a 2 cm by 2 cm patch of upper inner arm skin.

Time point reported: patch test 1, 2 weeks after DPC sensitization. The treatment here: therapeutic diphenylcyclopropenone sensitization with weekly scalp DPC. TCRdb re-called the RACE reads with MiXCR, one entry per CDR3 protein. The sample gives 380,000 or so distinct CDR3 sequences, around 5% of which show up once; roughly 2.4% is in the top ten. The CDR3 spans 14 residues. With V trimmed by 4 bases and J by 4 bases, 4 bases remained unmatched. Germline CDR1 and CDR2: MNHEY and SVGEGT. Sequenced material: whole blood, taken in connection with sensitization to the hapten diphenylcyclopropenone (DPC). This receptor was obtained from a woman aged 50 to 60 with alopecia areata. Some clones in this sample may be carry-over from other donors' samples. The V gene is TRBV6-2 or TRBV6-3, the J gene TRBJ2-4; 7 bases are shared with TRBD1. The CDR3 reads CASSSLGQKNIQYF. CDR3 nucleotides: TGTGCCAGCAGTTCGCTGGGACAGAAAAACATTCAGTACTTC.